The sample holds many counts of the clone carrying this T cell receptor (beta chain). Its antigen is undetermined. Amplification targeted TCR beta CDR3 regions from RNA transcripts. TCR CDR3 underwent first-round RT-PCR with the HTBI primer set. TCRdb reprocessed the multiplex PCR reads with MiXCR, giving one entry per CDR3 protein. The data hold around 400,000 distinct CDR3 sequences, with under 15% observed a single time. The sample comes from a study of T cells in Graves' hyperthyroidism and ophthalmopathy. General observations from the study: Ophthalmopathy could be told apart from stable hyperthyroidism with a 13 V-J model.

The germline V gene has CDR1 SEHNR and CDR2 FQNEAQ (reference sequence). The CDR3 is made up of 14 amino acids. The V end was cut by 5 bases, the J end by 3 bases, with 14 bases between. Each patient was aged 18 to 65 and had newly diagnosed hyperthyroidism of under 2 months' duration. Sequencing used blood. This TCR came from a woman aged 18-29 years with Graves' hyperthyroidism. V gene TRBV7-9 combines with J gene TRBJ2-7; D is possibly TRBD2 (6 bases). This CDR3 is CASSPGGVNYEQYF. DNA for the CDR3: TGTGCCAGCAGCCCCGGGGGAGTGAACTACGAGCAGTACTTC.